This paragraph reports one TCR beta chain. The repertoire was sequenced with immunoSEQ multiplex PCR; TCRdb's copy has only in-frame clones and lacks some. The sample lists 52,000 or so clones, about 88% occurring once. The trim removed 6 bases at V and 6 bases at J, leaving 7 bases unmatched. There are 13 residues in the CDR3. The germline gives CDR1 MNHEY, CDR2 SVGAGI. The record originates from a study of cytomegalovirus exposure and HLA in healthy donors. The sequence was collected from a woman between 18 and 29 years old in good health and CMV-seronegative. The material sequenced was PBMCs. This rearrangement joins TRBV6-5 to TRBJ1-1, with 7 bases lining up with TRBD1. The CDR3 DNA reads TGTGCCAGCAGCAAAGACAGGGTCGCTGAAGCTTTCTTT. Amino acid sequence: CASSKDRVAEAFF.